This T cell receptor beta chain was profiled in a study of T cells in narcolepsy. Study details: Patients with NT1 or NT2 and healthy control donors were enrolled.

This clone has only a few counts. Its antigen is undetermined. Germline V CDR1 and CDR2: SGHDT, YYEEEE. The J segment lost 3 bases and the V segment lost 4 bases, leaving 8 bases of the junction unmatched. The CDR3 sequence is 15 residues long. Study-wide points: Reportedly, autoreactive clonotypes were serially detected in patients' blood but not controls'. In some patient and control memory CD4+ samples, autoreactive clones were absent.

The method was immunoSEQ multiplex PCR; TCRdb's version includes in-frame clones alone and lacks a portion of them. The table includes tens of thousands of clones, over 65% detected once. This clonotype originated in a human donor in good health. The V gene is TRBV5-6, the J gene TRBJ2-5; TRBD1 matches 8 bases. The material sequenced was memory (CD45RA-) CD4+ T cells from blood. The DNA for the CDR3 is TGTGCCAGCAGCGTGACCGGACAGGGAAAAGAGACCCAGTACTTC. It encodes CASSVTGQGKETQYF.